This TCR beta chain emerged from a study of T cell repertoires in cytomegalovirus infection. Study-wide findings and caveats: Clonotype analysis showed dominance of the ex vivo response by HLA-C-restricted CMV-specific TCR beta clonotypes.

This clonotype showed up just a few times. Its antigen is currently unknown. Trimming removed 10 bases from V and 7 bases from J, with 14 bases in between. Germline CDR1 reads MNHEY; CDR2 reads SMNVEV (reference sequence). This CDR3 spans 12 amino acids. TCRdb reprocessed the reads via MiXCR and lists one record per CDR3 protein. This table holds hundreds of thousands of distinct CDR3 sequences, about 30% found once. The sample consisted of cultured PBMCs, taken from culture after CMV antigen stimulation. This clonotype originated in a human donor in good health (CMV status not recorded). Some clones in this sample may be carry-over from other donors' samples. J is TRBJ1-5 and V is TRBV27; a weak D match, TRBD1 (6 bases). As DNA, the CDR3 is TGTGCCACTCGAACAGGGCGACAGCCCCAGCATTTT. Residues: CATRTGRQPQHF.